This entry describes one T cell receptor (beta chain). Method: immunoSEQ multiplex PCR; TCRdb's copy keeps in-frame clones and lacks some. The sample gives approximately 140,000 clones, about 86% of which show up once; about 8% is in the top ten. This entry comes from a study of identifying expanded T cells in peripheral blood. Trimming left V 5 bases short and J 1 base short, with 11 bases between. There are 14 residues in the CDR3. CDR1 and CDR2 (germline): SEHNR, FQNEAQ (reference sequence). The specimen sequenced was blood. The receptor was derived from a person aged 18 to 75 in good health. The V call is TRBV7-9, the J call TRBJ1-1; D might be TRBD1 (5 bases). The chain's CDR3 is CASSQNRKNTEAFF. Here the CDR3 DNA reads TGTGCCAGCAGCCAAAACAGGAAGAACACTGAAGCTTTCTTT.